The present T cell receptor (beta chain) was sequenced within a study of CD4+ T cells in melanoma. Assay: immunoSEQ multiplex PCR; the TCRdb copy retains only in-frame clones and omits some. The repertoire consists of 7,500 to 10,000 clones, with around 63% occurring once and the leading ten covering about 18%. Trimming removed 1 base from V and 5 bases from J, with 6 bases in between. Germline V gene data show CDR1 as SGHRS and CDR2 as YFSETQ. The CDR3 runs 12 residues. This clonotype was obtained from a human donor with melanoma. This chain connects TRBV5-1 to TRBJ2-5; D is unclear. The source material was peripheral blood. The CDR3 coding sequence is TGCGCCAGCAGCTTGATGGGGGAGACCCAGTACTTC. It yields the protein CASSLMGETQYF.